This TCR beta chain was recovered during a study of beta chain features in type 1 diabetes. Across the study: Sorted cells numbering roughly 98,000,000 were examined across all samples. General observations from the study: TCRB CDR3s were moderately but significantly shorter in Type 1 diabetes patients in all four CD4+ subsets. A greater similarity of naive, central memory and Treg TCRB repertoires was seen among patients than among healthy donors.

Note on this clone: Its antigen is unidentified.

J gave up 3 bases and V 4 bases, and 3 bases lay outside the gene matches. Germline V gene lookup returns CDR1 SGHDN and CDR2 FVKESK. CDR3 length: 15 residues. Staining for CD45RO/CCR7/CD25/CD127/CD95/CD27 allowed sorting of CD4+ naive, central memory, regulatory and stem cell-like memory cells. The whole isolated RNA underwent reverse transcription, so sequencing captured expressed TCRB transcripts. The study sequenced naive, central memory and regulatory T cell samples to an average of approximately 3.5 million reads. Here immunoSEQ multiplex PCR was the method, and the copy in TCRdb shows in-frame clones only, minus some. The profile shows approximately 240,000 clones, 16% of them singletons.

J is TRBJ2-2 and V is TRBV14, with 9 nucleotides matching TRBD1. Source material: naive CD4+ T cells from blood. The receptor was derived from a man aged 30-40 years with type 1 diabetes. The CDR3 DNA follows: TGTGCCAGCAGCCTTAGGGACAGGGACACCGGGGAGCTGTTTTTT. It specifies CASSLRDRDTGELFF.